The 16 T cell receptor beta chains below were found in one sample sequenced in a study of CD4+ T cells in melanoma (dated by TCRdb to about 2022). To prepare the library, the immunoSEQ multiplex PCR assay was applied. TCRdb provides this immuneACCESS table in a form limited to in-frame rearrangements. Some clones are lacking; in checked studies, under half of them reflect an unresolved V gene, and why the rest are absent is not known. This sample has 52,000 or so clones in its table, and about 70% of those were observed once. The ten largest account for roughly 4.4% of the sample. Sequenced material: tumor tissue. The receptor source for this set is a human donor with melanoma.

This clone has just a few counts. V is TRBV18 and J is TRBJ1-2; the D gene is possibly TRBD1 (5 bases). Germline V gene sequence: CDR1 KGHSH, CDR2 LQKENI. The CDR3 is 14 amino acids. V was trimmed by 2 bases and J by 4 bases, leaving 11 bases between them. The CDR3 loop is CASSPGGFGYGYTF. The CDR3 DNA reads as TGTGCCAGCTCACCAGGGGGTTTTGGCTATGGCTACACCTTC.

The chain recombines TRBV29-1 with TRBJ1-4; D possibly corresponds to TRBD1 (6 bases). V gave up 6 bases and J gave up 7 bases, with 15 bases separating them. Per the germline V gene, CDR1 is SQVTM and CDR2 is ANQGSEA. The CDR3 contains 13 residues. CDR3 amino acids: CSVARGLGEKLFF. The CDR3 DNA sequence: TGCAGCGTCGCTCGGGGGCTGGGTGAAAAACTGTTTTTT.

The chain carries TRBV7-6 and TRBJ2-7, with unresolved D. The CDR3 length is 14 residues. Trimming shortened V by 5 bases and J by 0 bases, and 11 bases separated the two germline ends. Germline V CDR1 and CDR2: SGHVS, FNYEAQ. The CDR3 sequence is CASSVRPASYEQYF. CDR3 bases: TGTGCCAGCAGCGTGAGACCGGCCTCCTACGAGCAGTACTTC. Based on the CDR3 plus reference TRBV7-6 and TRBJ2-7, the full variable domain is GAGVSQSPRYKVTKRGQDVALRCDPISGHVSLYWYRQALGQGPEFLTYFNYEAQQDKSGLPNDRFSAERPEGSISTLTIQRTEQRDSAMYRCASSVRPASYEQYFGPGTRLTVT.

Notes on this clone: This specimen includes other DNA sequences encoding the same CDR3. The CDR3 DNA sequence: TGTGCCAGCAGCCAAGGGGACAGGGAAAATGAAAAACTGTTTTTT. Translating it yields CASSQGDRENEKLFF. The chain recombines TRBV4-2 with TRBJ1-4; 9 bases map to TRBD1. Germline CDR1 and CDR2: LGHNA and YNFKEQ. Trimming at V came to 1 base and at J to 5 bases, leaving 2 bases not matched to a gene. This CDR3 region has 15 residues.

The chain is built from TRBV5-8 and TRBJ2-7, with no clear D. The germline V and J ends were trimmed by 4 bases and 7 bases, with 15 bases remaining between them. Germline V CDR1 and CDR2: SGHTS, YDEGEE. The CDR3 extends over 13 amino acids. DNA for the CDR3: TGTGCCAGCAGCCGGGCCCCGCTTCGGGAGCAGTACTTC. It specifies CASSRAPLREQYF.

This sequence joins TRBV30 and TRBJ1-2; D is unclear. The germline V and J ends were trimmed by 2 bases and 8 bases, with 9 bases remaining between them. The CDR3 length is 11 residues. CDR1 is GTSNPN, CDR2 SVGIG, per germline (reference sequence). DNA of the CDR3: TGTGCCTGGAGTCGGCGTGTAGGCTACACCTTC. It yields the protein CAWSRRVGYTF.

This clone has ten or more counts. The chain combines TRBV6-1 with TRBJ1-3; 7 bases are shared with TRBD1. This CDR3 contains 16 residues. Germline assignment: CDR1 MNHNS and CDR2 SASEGT. Unmatched junction bases numbered 3, after V lost 0 bases and J lost 1 base. CDR3 protein: CASSEATGSSGNTIYF. The CDR3 region has the DNA TGTGCCAGCAGTGAAGCGACAGGGTCATCTGGAAACACCATATATTTT.

This clone was observed a handful of times. The chain carries TRBV23-1 and TRBJ2-7, with D possibly being TRBD1 (5 bases). TRBV23-1 is reported as an ORF; its role is uncertain. CDR3 length equals 17 residues. V was trimmed by 1 base and J by 3 bases, leaving 19 bases between them. CDR3 bases: TGCGCCAGCAGTCAATATTGGGGCCCTCTATCCCTCTACGAGCAGTACTTC. As protein: CASSQYWGPLSLYEQYF.

The V call is TRBV7-9, the J call TRBJ2-1; D unclear. Per germline, CDR1 SEHNR and CDR2 FQNEAQ (reference sequence). CDR3 size: 16 residues. V was cut by 1 base and J by 6 bases, with 16 bases left in between. The CDR3 DNA follows: TGTGCCAGCAGCTTAGTGGCAGGAAGTACTTTCAATGAGCAGTTCTTC. Translating gives CASSLVAGSTFNEQFF.

This clone has more than one count but fewer than ten. In DNA, the CDR3 is TGTGCCAGCAGCCCCGTAGGGCGTAACTCACCCCTCCACTTT. Its protein product is CASSPVGRNSPLHF. The J gene is TRBJ1-6, the V gene TRBV7-9; D uncertain. The CDR3 extends over 14 amino acids. Germline V CDR1 and CDR2: SEHNR, FQNEAQ (reference sequence). V was shortened by 5 bases and J by 10 bases, with 15 bases between the two germline ends. The full variable domain, completed using reference TRBV7-9 and TRBJ1-6, is DTGVSQNPRHKITKRGQNVTFRCDPISEHNRLYWYRQTLGQGPEFLTYFQNEAQLEKSRLLSDRFSAERPKGSFSTLEIQRTEQGDSAMYLCASSPVGRNSPLHFGNGTRLTVT.

The chain has TRBV7-9 and TRBJ1-5; D unresolved. This CDR3 comprises 13 residues. Germline lookup yields CDR1 SEHNR and CDR2 FQNEAQ (reference sequence). Trimming shortened V by 4 bases and J by 7 bases, and 11 bases separated the two germline ends. The CDR3 coding sequence is TGTGCCAGCAGCTCCAAGTCGGGGCAGCCCCAGCATTTT. Its translation is CASSSKSGQPQHF.

V and J are TRBV7-3 and TRBJ1-1, with D maybe TRBD1 (5 bases). This CDR3 contains 14 residues. V was clipped by 2 bases and J by 1 base, with 8 bases between them. Germline CDR1 SGHTA, CDR2 FQGTGA. CDR3 loop: CASSLSGRNTEAFF. DNA of the CDR3: TGTGCCAGCAGCTTATCAGGGAGGAACACTGAAGCTTTCTTT.

The rearrangement joins TRBV7-9 to TRBJ1-1; D gene ambiguous. Germline V gene data show CDR1 as SEHNR and CDR2 as FQNEAQ (reference sequence). CDR3 size: 14 residues. Trimming shortened V by 1 base and J by 8 bases, and 14 bases separated the two germline ends. In DNA, the CDR3 is TGTGCCAGCAGCTTAGGACCACCCAGTTGGGAAGCTTTCTTT. It translates to CASSLGPPSWEAFF.

The chain has TRBV5-6 and TRBJ2-1; 9 bases match TRBD2. CDR3 length: 13 residues. The V gene end was trimmed by 4 bases and the J gene end by 14 bases; junction bases not matched to a gene: 10. Germline assignment: CDR1 SGHDT and CDR2 YYEEEE. This CDR3 reads CASSPWVAGVEFF. The CDR3 nucleotides are TGTGCCAGCAGCCCCTGGGTAGCGGGGGTGGAGTTCTTC.

The chain links TRBV19 to TRBJ2-7; tentatively, D is TRBD2 (6 bases). This CDR3 has 15 residues. The germline V gene has CDR1 LNHDA and CDR2 SQIVND (reference sequence). V lost 1 base, J lost 2 bases, and 12 bases lay in between. CDR3: CASSIGAGFTYEQYF. The CDR3 region has the DNA TGTGCCAGTAGTATAGGGGCGGGGTTCACCTACGAGCAGTACTTC.

This rearrangement joins TRBV28 to TRBJ1-1; unclear D gene. CDR1 and CDR2 (germline): MDHEN, SYDVKM. Trimming left V 5 bases short and J 1 base short, with 8 bases between. This CDR3 comprises 13 residues. CDR3 protein: CASSGDGNTEAFF. CDR3 DNA sequence: TGTGCCAGCAGTGGCGACGGGAACACTGAAGCTTTCTTT.